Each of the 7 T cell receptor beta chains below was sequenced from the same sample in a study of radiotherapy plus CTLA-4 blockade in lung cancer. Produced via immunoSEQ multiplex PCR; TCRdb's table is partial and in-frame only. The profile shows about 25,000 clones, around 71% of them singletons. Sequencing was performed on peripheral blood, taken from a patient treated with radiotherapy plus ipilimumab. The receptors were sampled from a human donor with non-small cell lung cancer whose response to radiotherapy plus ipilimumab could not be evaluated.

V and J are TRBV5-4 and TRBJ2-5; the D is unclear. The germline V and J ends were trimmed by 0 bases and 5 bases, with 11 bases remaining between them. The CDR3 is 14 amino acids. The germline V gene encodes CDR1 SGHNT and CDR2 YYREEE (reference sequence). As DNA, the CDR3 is TGTGCCAGCAGCTTGGGCGCTGCCGGGGAGACCCAGTACTTC. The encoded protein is CASSLGAAGETQYF.

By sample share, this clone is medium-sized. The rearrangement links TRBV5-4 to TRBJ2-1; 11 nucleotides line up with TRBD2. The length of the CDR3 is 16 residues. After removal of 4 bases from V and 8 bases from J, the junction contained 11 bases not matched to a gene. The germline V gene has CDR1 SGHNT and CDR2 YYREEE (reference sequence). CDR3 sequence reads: CASSRQLAGEGDEQFF. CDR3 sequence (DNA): TGTGCCAGCAGCCGCCAACTAGCGGGAGAGGGGGATGAGCAGTTCTTC. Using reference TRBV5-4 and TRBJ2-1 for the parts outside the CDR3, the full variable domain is ETGVTQSPTHLIKTRGQQVTLRCSSQSGHNTVSWYQQALGQGPQFIFQYYREEENGRGNFPPRFSGLQFPNYSSELNVNALELDDSALYLCASSRQLAGEGDEQFFGPGTRLTVL.

The CDR3 spells CASSIFKRDGYTF. CDR3 in DNA: TGTGCCAGTAGTATTTTTAAGAGGGATGGCTACACCTTC. The gene calls are TRBV19 and TRBJ1-2, with D unclear. The CDR3 loop spans 13 amino acids. From germline, CDR1 is LNHDA and CDR2 SQIVND (reference sequence). Trimming took off 3 bases at V and 6 bases at J, with 11 bases between the two ends. The whole variable domain, filled in from reference TRBV19 and TRBJ1-2, reads DGGITQSPKYLFRKEGQNVTLSCEQNLNHDAMYWYRQDPGQGLRLIYYSQIVNDFQKGDIAEGYSVSREKKESFPLTVTSAQKNPTAFYLCASSIFKRDGYTFGSGTRLTVV.

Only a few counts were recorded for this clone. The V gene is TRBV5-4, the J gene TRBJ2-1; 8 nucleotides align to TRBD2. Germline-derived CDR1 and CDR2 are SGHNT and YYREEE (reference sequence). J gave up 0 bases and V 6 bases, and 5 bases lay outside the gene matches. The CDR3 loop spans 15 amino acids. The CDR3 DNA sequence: TGTGCCAGCATTAGGAGCGGGAGCTCCTACAATGAGCAGTTCTTC. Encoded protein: CASIRSGSSYNEQFF.

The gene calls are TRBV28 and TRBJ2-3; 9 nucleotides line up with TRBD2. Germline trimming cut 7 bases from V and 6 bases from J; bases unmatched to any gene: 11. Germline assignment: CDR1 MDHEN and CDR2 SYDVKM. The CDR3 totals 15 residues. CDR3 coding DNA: TGTGCCAGCATCTCACGCGGGAGGGCGTGGGATACGCAGTATTTT. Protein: CASISRGRAWDTQYF.

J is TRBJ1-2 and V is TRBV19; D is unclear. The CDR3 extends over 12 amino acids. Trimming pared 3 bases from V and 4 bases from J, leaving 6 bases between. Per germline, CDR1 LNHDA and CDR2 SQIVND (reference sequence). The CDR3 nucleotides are TGTGCCAGTAGTATTCGGAGCTATGGCTACACCTTC. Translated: CASSIRSYGYTF.

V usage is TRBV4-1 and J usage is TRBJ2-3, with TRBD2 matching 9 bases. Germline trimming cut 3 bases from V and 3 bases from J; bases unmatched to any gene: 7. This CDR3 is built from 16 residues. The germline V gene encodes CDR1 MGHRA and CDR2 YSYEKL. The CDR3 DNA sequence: TGCGCCAGCAGCCAGTCCGGCACTAGCGGGACAGATACGCAGTATTTT. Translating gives CASSQSGTSGTDTQYF.